This TCR beta chain was identified in a study of T-cell reconstitution after alpha-beta-depleted transplantation in children. This clonotype showed up many times. Germline loops: CDR1 MNHEY, CDR2 SMNVEV (reference sequence). V lost 4 bases to trimming and J lost 2 bases; unmatched junction nucleotides: 8. The CDR3 consists of 16 residues. Unique molecular identifiers were built into the TCRbeta library. TCRdb re-derived calls from the PCR reads in MiXCR, one entry per CDR3 protein. Of more than 150,000 distinct CDR3 sequences in the sample, about 6.8% were seen once. The sequence derives from a human donor who donated a stem cell graft to a child with Wiskott-Aldrich syndrome. The sample was PBMCs from the stem cell graft donor, taken from the stem cell graft. This chain joins TRBV27 and TRBJ1-1; 9 bases line up with TRBD1. CDR3 DNA: TGTGCCAGCAGTTCCCGGACAGGGGTGGTAAACACTGAAGCTTTCTTT. This translates into CASSSRTGVVNTEAFF.